These 17 T cell receptor beta chains came from one sample sequenced in a study of shared clonotypes between healthy human individuals. Assay used: immunoSEQ multiplex PCR; TCRdb lists only in-frame clones, some missing. This table has nearly 500,000 clones, less than 80% appearing once. The sequenced sample was PBMCs. Source of these receptors: a woman in her thirties or forties in good health. Some clones in this sample may be carry-over from other donors' samples.

The V gene is TRBV11-2, the J gene TRBJ2-7; D remains ambiguous. This CDR3 has 13 amino acids. CDR1 and CDR2 (germline): SGHAT, FQNNGV. V was cut by 4 bases and J by 0 bases, with 7 bases left in between. The CDR3 spells CASSSPNSYEQYF. As DNA, the CDR3 is TGTGCCAGCAGCTCCCCGAACTCCTACGAGCAGTACTTC.

This chain joins TRBV28 and TRBJ1-1, with D possibly matching TRBD1 (6 bases). Germline-derived CDR1 and CDR2 are MDHEN and SYDVKM. The CDR3 consists of 15 residues. V was shortened by 3 bases and J by 1 base, with 12 bases between the two germline ends. DNA for the CDR3: TGTGCCAGCAGTTTGCTTGGACAGAAGAACACTGAAGCTTTCTTT. Translating gives CASSLLGQKNTEAFF.

This clone was picked up a small number of times. The J gene is TRBJ2-7, the V gene TRBV4-3; TRBD2 agrees at 12 bases. Germline loops: CDR1 LGHNA, CDR2 YSLEER. J was trimmed by 3 bases and V by 5 bases; bases with no gene match: 5. The CDR3 is made up of 15 amino acids. DNA for the CDR3: TGCGCCAGCAGCTCAGGACTAGCGGGGAGCTACGAGCAGTACTTC. Translating gives CASSSGLAGSYEQYF.

This chain links TRBV9 with TRBJ1-1; TRBD1 agrees at 9 bases. The germline V gene has CDR1 SGDLS and CDR2 YYNGEE. The CDR3 consists of 15 residues. After removal of 2 bases from V and 10 bases from J, the junction contained 12 bases not matched to a gene. The CDR3 loop is CASSVGTGGPERAFF. Here the CDR3 DNA reads TGTGCCAGCAGCGTTGGAACAGGGGGCCCGGAGAGAGCTTTCTTT.

Only one count was recorded for this clone. The chain links TRBV10-2 to TRBJ2-7; 7 bases are shared with TRBD2. The junction had 5 bases not matched to a gene; V was cut back by 4 bases and J by 2 bases. Germline CDR1 WSHSY, CDR2 SAAADI. The CDR3 is 14 amino acids. CDR3 protein: CASSAAGATYEQYF. CDR3 nucleotides: TGCGCCAGCAGTGCGGCGGGAGCCACCTACGAGCAGTACTTC.

This clone was found a few times. V and J are TRBV11-2 and TRBJ1-2; 7 bases line up with TRBD1. Looked up from germline, CDR1 is SGHAT and CDR2 is FQNNGV. V trimming: 5 bases; J trimming: 7 bases; junction bases outside the gene matches: 10. This CDR3 spans 14 amino acids. The chain's CDR3 is CASSPMTGLGGYTF. In nucleotides, the CDR3 is TGTGCCAGCAGCCCAATGACAGGGTTGGGTGGCTACACCTTC.

Points on this clone: The sample carries other DNA sequences with the same CDR3. The chain is built from TRBV30 and TRBJ1-3; the D is unclear. Per germline, CDR1 GTSNPN and CDR2 SVGIG (reference sequence). This CDR3 spans 13 amino acids. Deletions cut 1 base from V and 0 bases from J, with 4 bases between. CDR3 residues: CAWSAGSGNTIYF. The DNA for the CDR3 is TGTGCCTGGAGTGCAGGCTCTGGAAACACCATATATTTT.

The chain recombines TRBV6-8 with TRBJ2-7; D possibly corresponds to TRBD2 (7 bases). The germline V and J ends were trimmed by 2 bases and 3 bases, with 26 bases remaining between them. This CDR3 has 19 amino acids. Per germline, CDR1 MNHGY and CDR2 SAAAGT. The CDR3 spells CASSYDPGGAGAFYYEQYF. The DNA for the CDR3 is TGTGCCAGCAGTTACGACCCTGGGGGGGCGGGAGCCTTCTACTACGAGCAGTACTTC.

The V and J genes are TRBV13 and TRBJ1-5; no definite D call. CDR3 length: 14 residues. CDR1 is PRHDT and CDR2 is FYEKMQ in the germline V gene (reference sequence). Trimming pared 7 bases from V and 7 bases from J, leaving 17 bases between. CDR3 sequence: CASTIRGLSQPQHF. CDR3 nucleotides: TGTGCCAGCACCATCCGGGGTCTAAGCCAGCCCCAGCATTTT.

As for this clone: The junction shows a germline mismatch at one end, possibly a read error. V gene TRBV6-5 combines with J gene TRBJ1-5, with TRBD1 as a possible D gene (6 bases). CDR3 length equals 13 residues. Germline V gene lookup returns CDR1 MNHEY and CDR2 SVGAGI. The CDR3 protein is CAGSYQGNQPQHF. DNA of the CDR3: TGTGCCGGCAGTTACCAGGGGAATCAGCCCCAGCATTTT.

A word on this clone: One junction end disagrees with the germline gene, perhaps due to a read error. The chain joins TRBV5-1 to TRBJ1-1; TRBD1 matches 12 bases. The CDR3 sequence is 16 residues long. Per the germline V gene, CDR1 is SGHRS and CDR2 is YFSETQ. Here the CDR3 DNA reads TGCGCCAGCAGATTGGGACAGGGGGCGATCGGCACTGAAGCTTTCTTT. It is translated as CASRLGQGAIGTEAFF.

The V call is TRBV4-2, the J call TRBJ2-6; D is uncertain. Germline CDR1 and CDR2: LGHNA and YNFKEQ. This CDR3 has 17 amino acids. Deletions cut 0 bases from V and 0 bases from J, with 9 bases between. CDR3 in DNA: TGTGCCAGCAGCCAAGACCCCCATAGCTCTGGGGCCAACGTCCTGACTTTC. Its protein product is CASSQDPHSSGANVLTF.

The V gene is TRBV7-3, the J gene TRBJ2-6; D unresolved. With 4 bases removed from V and 4 bases from J, the gap between germline ends came to 8 bases. Germline assignment: CDR1 SGHTA and CDR2 FQGTGA. CDR3 length: 14 amino acids. The CDR3 reads CASSSLGGANVLTF. CDR3 coding DNA: TGTGCCAGCAGCTCCCTCGGGGGGGCCAACGTCCTGACTTTC.

This clone was recorded only once. The rearrangement uses TRBV6-1 and TRBJ2-7; D might be TRBD1 or TRBD2, each matching 5 bases. The CDR3 sequence is 14 residues long. CDR1 MNHNS and CDR2 SASEGT come from the germline V gene. Trimming left V 3 bases short and J 3 bases short, with 12 bases between. CDR3 nucleotides: TGTGCCAGCAGTGAGGGACCCCGAAACTACGAGCAGTACTTC. The encoded protein is CASSEGPRNYEQYF.

V and J are TRBV27 and TRBJ2-7; possibly TRBD1 for D (5 bases). Between the trimmed V and J ends, which lost 8 bases and 5 bases, there was a span of 19 bases. Per germline, CDR1 MNHEY and CDR2 SMNVEV (reference sequence). This CDR3 contains 14 residues. CDR3 nucleotides: TGTGCCAGCTCCAGCCCCCCCAGGGCCCACGAGCAGTACTTC. It is translated as CASSSPPRAHEQYF.

The chain joins TRBV28 to TRBJ2-2, with 7 bases lining up with TRBD1. The V and J ends lost 6 bases and 3 bases, in that order; junction bases with no gene match: 4. Germline CDR1 and CDR2: MDHEN and SYDVKM. The length of the CDR3 is 14 residues. CDR3: CASRTGTDTGELFF. CDR3 in DNA: TGTGCCAGCAGAACCGGGACAGACACCGGGGAGCTGTTTTTT.

The chain joins TRBV5-4 to TRBJ2-7; 8 bases map to TRBD2. Germline V CDR1 and CDR2: SGHNT, YYREEE (reference sequence). Trimming at V came to 4 bases and at J to 6 bases, leaving 9 bases not matched to a gene. This CDR3 is 14 amino acids long. CDR3 sequence: CASSPRGRQGEQYF. The CDR3 DNA follows: TGTGCCAGCAGCCCCCGCGGGAGGCAGGGCGAGCAGTACTTC.